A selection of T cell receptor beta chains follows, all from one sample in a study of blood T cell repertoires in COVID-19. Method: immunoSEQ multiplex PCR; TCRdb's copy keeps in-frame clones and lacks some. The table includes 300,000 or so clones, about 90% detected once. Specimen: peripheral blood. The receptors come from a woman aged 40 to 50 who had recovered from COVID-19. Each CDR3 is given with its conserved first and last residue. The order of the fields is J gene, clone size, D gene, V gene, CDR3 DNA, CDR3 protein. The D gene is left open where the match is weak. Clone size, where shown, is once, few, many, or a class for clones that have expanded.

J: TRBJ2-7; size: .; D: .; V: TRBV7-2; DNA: TGTGCCAGCAGCTTAAACGTAGTTTACGAGCAGTACTTC; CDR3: CASSLNVVYEQYF
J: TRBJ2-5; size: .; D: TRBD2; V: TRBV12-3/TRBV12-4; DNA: TGTGCCAGCAGTTTGGGCTTCCGGGGGGCCCAGTACTTC; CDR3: CASSLGFRGAQYF
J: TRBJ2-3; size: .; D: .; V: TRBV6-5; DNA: TGTGCCAGCAGTTACAGAGGTACGCAGTATTTT; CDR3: CASSYRGTQYF
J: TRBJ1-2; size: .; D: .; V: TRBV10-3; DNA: TGTGCCATCAGGGCGGGATCCGATGGCTACACCTTC; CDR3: CAIRAGSDGYTF
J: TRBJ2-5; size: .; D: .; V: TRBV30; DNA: TGTGCCTGGAGTACCGGGGTTGGGGAGACCCAGTACTTC; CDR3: CAWSTGVGETQYF
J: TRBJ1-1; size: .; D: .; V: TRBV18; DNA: TGTGCCAGCTCACCTCTAACAGGGAGGAACACTGAAGCTTTCTTT; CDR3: CASSPLTGRNTEAFF
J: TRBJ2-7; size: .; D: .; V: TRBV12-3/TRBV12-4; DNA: TGTGCCAGCAGTTTTTCCGGGTACGAGCAGTACTTC; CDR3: CASSFSGYEQYF
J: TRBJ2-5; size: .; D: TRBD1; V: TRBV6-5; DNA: TGTGCCAGCACCCCGGGGGACAGGGTACGGGAGACCCAGTACTTC; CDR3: CASTPGDRVRETQYF
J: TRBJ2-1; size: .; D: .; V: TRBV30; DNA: TGTGCCTGGTCCCGGGCAGGGGGGAATGAGCAGTTCTTC; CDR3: CAWSRAGGNEQFF
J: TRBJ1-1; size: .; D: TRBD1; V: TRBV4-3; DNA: TGCGCCAGCAGCCACGATACAGGGGGACCCACTGAAGCTTTCTTT; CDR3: CASSHDTGGPTEAFF
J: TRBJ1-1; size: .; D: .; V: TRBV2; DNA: TGTGCCAGCAGTGACCTTAACACTGAAGCTTTCTTT; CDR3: CASSDLNTEAFF
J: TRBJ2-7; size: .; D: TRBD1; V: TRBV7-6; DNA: TGTGCCAGCAGCTTGGGGACAGGAATTTTTCCCCACGAGCAGTACTTC; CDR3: CASSLGTGIFPHEQYF
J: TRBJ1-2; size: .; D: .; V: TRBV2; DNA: TGTGCCAGCAGTGAGTACGGTAACTATGGCTACACCTTC; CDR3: CASSEYGNYGYTF
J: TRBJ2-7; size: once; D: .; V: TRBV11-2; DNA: TGTGCCAGCACCCCGACGGCGACTTCCTACGAGCAGTACTTC; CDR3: CASTPTATSYEQYF
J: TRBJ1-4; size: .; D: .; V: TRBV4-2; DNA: TGTGCCAGCAGCCAAGAAATCAGGGAACAAAAACTGTTTTTT; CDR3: CASSQEIREQKLFF
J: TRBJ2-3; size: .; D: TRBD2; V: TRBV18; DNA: TGTGCCAGCTCACCACCGGGACTAGCGTTAGATACGCAGTATTTT; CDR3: CASSPPGLALDTQYF
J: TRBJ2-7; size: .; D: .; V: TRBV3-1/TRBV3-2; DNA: TGTGCCAGCAGCCAAGTTCAGGGCGTCCACGAGCAGTACTTC; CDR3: CASSQVQGVHEQYF
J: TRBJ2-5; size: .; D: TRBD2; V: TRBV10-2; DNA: TGCGCCAGCAGTCCTAAGACTAGCGGGGGAGAGACCCAGTACTTC; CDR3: CASSPKTSGGETQYF
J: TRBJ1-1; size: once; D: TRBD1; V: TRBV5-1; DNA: TGCGCCAGCAGCCTTACAGGGGGTACTGAAGCTTTCTTT; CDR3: CASSLTGGTEAFF
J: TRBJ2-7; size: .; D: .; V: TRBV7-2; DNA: TGTGCCAGCAGCTTATGGGGGGACCAGACCTACGAGCAGTACTTC; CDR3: CASSLWGDQTYEQYF
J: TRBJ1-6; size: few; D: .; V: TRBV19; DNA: TGTGCCAGTAGTACGAAAGTGGCTCCGAATTCACCCCTCCACTTT; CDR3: CASSTKVAPNSPLHF
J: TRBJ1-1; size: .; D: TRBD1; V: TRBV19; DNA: TGTGCCAGTAGTATGCCAACCGGGACAGGGGGCGCGAACACTGAAGCTTTCTTT; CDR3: CASSMPTGTGGANTEAFF
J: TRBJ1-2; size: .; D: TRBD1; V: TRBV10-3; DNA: TGTGCCATCAGTGAATTAGGACAGGGAGAGCATGGCTACACCTTC; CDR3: CAISELGQGEHGYTF
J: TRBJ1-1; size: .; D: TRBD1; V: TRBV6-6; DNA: TGTGCCAGCAGCCCGGGACAGTGGAACACTGAAGCTTTCTTT; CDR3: CASSPGQWNTEAFF
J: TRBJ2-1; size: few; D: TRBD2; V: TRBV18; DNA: TGTGCCAGCTCACCCCCGCGGGCGGGGGGGCTGCATGAGCAGTTCTTC; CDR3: CASSPPRAGGLHEQFF
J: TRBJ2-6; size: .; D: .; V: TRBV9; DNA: TGTGCCAGCAGCGTAGGTCAGTGGGAGGTGTTTGGGGCCAACGTCCTGACTTTC; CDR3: CASSVGQWEVFGANVLTF
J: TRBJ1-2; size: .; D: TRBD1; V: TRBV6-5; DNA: TGTGCCAGCACCTACAGGGGGGGATATGGCTACACCTTC; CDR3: CASTYRGGYGYTF
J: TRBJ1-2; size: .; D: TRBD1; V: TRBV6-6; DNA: TGTGCCAGCAGTTATACTACCGGGACAGGAGGGGGCTACACCTTC; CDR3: CASSYTTGTGGGYTF
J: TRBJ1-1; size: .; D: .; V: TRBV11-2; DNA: TGTGCCAGCAGCTTAGATATTTACCGCGCTGAAGCTTTCTTT; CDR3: CASSLDIYRAEAFF
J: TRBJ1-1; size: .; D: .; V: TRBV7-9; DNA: TGTGCCAGCAGCTCGGAGACAGCGAACACTGAAGCTTTCTTT; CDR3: CASSSETANTEAFF
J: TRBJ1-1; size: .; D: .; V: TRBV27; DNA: TGTGCCAGCACCTCTCCACCGGACACTGAAGCTTTCTTT; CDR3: CASTSPPDTEAFF
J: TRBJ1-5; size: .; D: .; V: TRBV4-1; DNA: TGCGCCAGCAGCCAGGGACTTGGCCTGCTGAGGCCCCAGCATTTT; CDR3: CASSQGLGLLRPQHF
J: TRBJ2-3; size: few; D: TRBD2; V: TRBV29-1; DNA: TGCACGGGCGGGGGGCAGGGAGATACGCAGTATTTT; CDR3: CTGGGQGDTQYF
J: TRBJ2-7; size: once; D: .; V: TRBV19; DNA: TGTGCCAGTAGTATAGGGAGGGGTTTACCCTACGAGCAGTACTTC; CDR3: CASSIGRGLPYEQYF
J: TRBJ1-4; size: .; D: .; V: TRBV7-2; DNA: TGTGCCAGCAGCCGGGGGTACCAAGGGGAAAAACTGTTTTTT; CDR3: CASSRGYQGEKLFF
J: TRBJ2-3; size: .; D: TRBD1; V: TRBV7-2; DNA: TGTGCCAGCAGCTTAGATACAGGGGCGTTGGTTACGCAGTATTTT; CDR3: CASSLDTGALVTQYF
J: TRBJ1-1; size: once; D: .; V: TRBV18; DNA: TGTGCCAGCTCACCTGGCCCGGGGAACACTGAAGCTTTCTTT; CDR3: CASSPGPGNTEAFF
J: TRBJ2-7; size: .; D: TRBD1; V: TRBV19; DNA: TGTGCCAGTAGTAGCCGGGACAGGGGTCTCGACGAGCAGTACTTC; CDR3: CASSSRDRGLDEQYF
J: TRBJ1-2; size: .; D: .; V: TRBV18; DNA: TGTGCCAGCTCACCCGGGACACTTTATGGCTACACCTTC; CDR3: CASSPGTLYGYTF
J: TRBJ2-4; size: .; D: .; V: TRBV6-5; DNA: TGTGCCAGCAGTTACTCAGGGGTGGCCAAAAACATTCAGTACTTC; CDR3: CASSYSGVAKNIQYF
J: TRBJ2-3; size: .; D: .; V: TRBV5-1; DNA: TGCGCCAGCAGCTCGAGCACAGATACGCAGTATTTT; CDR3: CASSSSTDTQYF
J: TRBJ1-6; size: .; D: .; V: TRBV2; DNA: TGTGCCAGCCTGACCCCAGGGCAGTTTAATTCACCCCTCCACTTT; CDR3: CASLTPGQFNSPLHF
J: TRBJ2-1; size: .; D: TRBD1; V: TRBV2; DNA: TGTGCCAGCAGCCCAGGGGGCTACAATGAGCAGTTCTTC; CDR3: CASSPGGYNEQFF
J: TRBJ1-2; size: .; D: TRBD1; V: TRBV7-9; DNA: TGTGCCAGCAGCTACGGACAGGGCCAGGATGGCTACACCTTC; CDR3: CASSYGQGQDGYTF
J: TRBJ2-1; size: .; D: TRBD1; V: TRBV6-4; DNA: TGTGCCAGCAGTGACTCGGCAGGGGGCTACAATGAGCAGTTCTTC; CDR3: CASSDSAGGYNEQFF
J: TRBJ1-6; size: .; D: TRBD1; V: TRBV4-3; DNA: TGCGCCAGCAGCCCGACAGGGGGGAATAATTCACCCCTCCACTTT; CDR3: CASSPTGGNNSPLHF
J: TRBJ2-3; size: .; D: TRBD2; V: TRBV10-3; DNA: TGTGCCATCAGTGAGTTATCTAGCGGGGGTACAGATACGCAGTATTTT; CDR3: CAISELSSGGTDTQYF
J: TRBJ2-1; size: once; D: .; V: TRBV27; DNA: TGTGCCAGCACCCGGACAGCGACCTACAATGAGCAGTTCTTC; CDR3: CASTRTATYNEQFF
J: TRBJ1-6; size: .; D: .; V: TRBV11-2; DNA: TGTGCCAGCAGTCCAATTCGGGACACCTCCTATAATTCACCCCTCCACTTT; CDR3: CASSPIRDTSYNSPLHF
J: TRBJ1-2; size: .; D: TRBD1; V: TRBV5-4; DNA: TGTGCCAGCAGCACCCAACAGGGGGACTATGGCTACACCTTC; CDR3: CASSTQQGDYGYTF